This entry lists 3 T cell receptor beta chains sequenced from one sample in a study of OX40 agonist ivuxolimab in advanced cancers. Profiled with immunoSEQ multiplex PCR; TCRdb holds only in-frame clones, not every one. The top ten hold approximately 0.63% of the sample, which has tens of thousands of clones, about 82% seen once. The source material was CD4+ or CD8+ T cells sorted from blood, sampled in a trial of the OX40 agonist ivuxolimab. The source of these receptors is an adult with an advanced solid tumor such as melanoma, head and neck, liver or kidney cancer.

This clone was counted once. V gene TRBV5-1 combines with J gene TRBJ2-7; D perhaps matches TRBD2 (6 bases). Germline V gives CDR1 SGHRS, CDR2 YFSETQ. V lost 4 bases and J 7 bases, leaving 15 bases between the germline ends. The CDR3 is 13 residues long. The CDR3 coding sequence is TGCGCCAGCAGCCCGGGGACTCAGGGAGAGCAGTACTTC. This codes for CASSPGTQGEQYF.

This clone was detected a few times. This chain uses TRBV12-5 with TRBJ1-1; a weak D match, TRBD1 (6 bases). CDR1 is LGHNT, CDR2 FRNRAP, per germline. The CDR3 has 12 amino acids. The CDR3 DNA reads as TGTGCCAGGAGGGGGGAAAACACTGAAGCTTTCTTT. It codes for CARRGENTEAFF.

This clone was seen more than once but under ten times. CDR3 region: CASSQDGTATYGYTF. Written as DNA, the CDR3 is TGCGCCAGCAGCCAAGATGGGACAGCCACCTATGGCTACACCTTC. This chain uses TRBV4-1 with TRBJ1-2, with 7 bases matching TRBD1. The length of the CDR3 is 15 residues. With V trimmed by 0 bases and J by 4 bases, 5 bases remained unmatched. The germline V gene encodes CDR1 MGHRA and CDR2 YSYEKL.